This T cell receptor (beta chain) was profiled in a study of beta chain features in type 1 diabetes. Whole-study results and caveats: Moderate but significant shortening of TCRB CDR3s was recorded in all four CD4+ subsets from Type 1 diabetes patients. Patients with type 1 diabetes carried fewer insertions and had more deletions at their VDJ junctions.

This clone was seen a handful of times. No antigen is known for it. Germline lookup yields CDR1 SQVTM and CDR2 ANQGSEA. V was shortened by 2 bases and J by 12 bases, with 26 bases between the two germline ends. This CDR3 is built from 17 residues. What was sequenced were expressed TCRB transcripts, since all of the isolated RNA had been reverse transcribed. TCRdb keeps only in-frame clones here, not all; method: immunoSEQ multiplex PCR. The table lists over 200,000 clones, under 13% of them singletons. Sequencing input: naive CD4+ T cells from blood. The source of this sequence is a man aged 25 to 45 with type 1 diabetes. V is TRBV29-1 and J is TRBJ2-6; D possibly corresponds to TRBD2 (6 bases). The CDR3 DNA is TGCAGCGTTGAACGGAGGGGCGGGGCCAGCCCCCACGGCGTCCTGACTTTC. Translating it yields CSVERRGGASPHGVLTF. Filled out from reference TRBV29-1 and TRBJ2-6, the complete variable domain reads SAVISQKPSRDICQRGTSLTIQCQVDSQVTMMFWYRQQPGQSLTLIATANQGSEATYESGFVIDKFPISRPNLTFSTLTVSNMSPEDSSIYLCSVERRGGASPHGVLTFGAGSRLTVL.